This TCR beta chain comes out of a study of regulatory T cells in long-lasting Graves disease. Whole-study findings and limits: No thyroid tissue was studied; the work used peripheral blood only.

To make TCR beta libraries, researchers used iRepertoire HTBI primers and Arm-PCR of CDR3 regions. TCRdb reanalysed the multiplex PCR reads using MiXCR and keeps one entry per CDR3 protein. Among roughly 410,000 distinct CDR3 sequences listed, approximately 16% were seen once. The time point was: newly diagnosed GD, antithyroid drugs for less than 3 months. The TCR library was prepared using RNA isolated from PBMCs. Diagnosing Graves' disease relied on the American Thyroid Association guidelines. This clonotype was picked up many times. Its matching antigen is unknown. Separately, the same data were catalogued under a study of T cells in Graves' hyperthyroidism and ophthalmopathy. According to that study: Primed by the HTBI set, a first-round RT-PCR was run on the TCR CDR3.

This specimen was peripheral blood mononuclear cells (PBMCs), taken at new diagnosis, from a patient treated with antithyroid drugs. This receptor was taken from a woman in her forties with Graves disease.

This chain's CDR3 is CAISEATGKVGEAFF. In DNA form, the CDR3 reads TGTGCCATCAGTGAGGCGACAGGGAAGGTTGGTGAAGCTTTCTTT. V is TRBV10-3 and J is TRBJ1-1, with TRBD1 matching over 7 bases. V gave up 2 bases and J gave up 7 bases; unmatched junction bases: 10. The V gene's germline CDR1 is ENHRY and CDR2 SYGVKD. CDR3 size: 15 residues.